The 14 T cell receptor beta chains below come from one sample, sequenced in a study of blood T cell repertoires in COVID-19. Libraries were prepared by immunoSEQ multiplex PCR; TCRdb keeps only in-frame clonotypes and omits some of them. The top ten clones hold 10% to 15% of a sample with about 210,000 clones, roughly four fifths of them seen once. The sequenced material came from peripheral blood. The source is a middle-aged woman with acute or convalescent COVID-19.

The chain employs TRBV4-2 and TRBJ1-2; no firm D call. Per the germline V gene, CDR1 is LGHNA and CDR2 is YNFKEQ. The CDR3 consists of 16 residues. Trimming left V 0 bases short and J 1 base short, with 12 bases between. CDR3 nucleotides: TGTGCCAGCAGCCAAGATTCTGAGTTCCTTAACTATGGCTACACCTTC. As protein: CASSQDSEFLNYGYTF.

The J gene is TRBJ1-2, the V gene TRBV27; 8 nucleotides align to TRBD1. Germline trimming cut 4 bases from V and 4 bases from J; bases unmatched to any gene: 11. From germline, CDR1 is MNHEY and CDR2 SMNVEV (reference sequence). The CDR3 runs 16 residues. CDR3 sequence reads: CASSSLGQGAGYGYTF. DNA of the CDR3: TGTGCCAGCAGTTCCCTCGGTCAGGGGGCTGGCTATGGCTACACCTTC.

The genes are TRBV11-3 and TRBJ1-5; maybe TRBD1 (6 bases). V was cut by 10 bases and J by 0 bases, with 16 bases left in between. Germline CDR1 reads SGHNT; CDR2 reads YENEEA. The CDR3 totals 15 residues. The CDR3 DNA reads as TGTGCCATAGTCCCGGACAGTTATAGCAATCAGCCCCAGCATTTT. Its protein is CAIVPDSYSNQPQHF.

This chain joins TRBV5-1 and TRBJ2-1; tentatively, D is TRBD1 (5 bases). Trimming took 5 bases from V and 7 from J, leaving 16 bases between them. This CDR3 is built from 14 residues. Germline CDR1 reads SGHRS; CDR2 reads YFSETQ. This chain's CDR3 is CASRPDIPQNEQFF. The CDR3 DNA follows: TGCGCCAGCAGGCCGGACATCCCGCAAAATGAGCAGTTCTTC.

The chain joins TRBV11-2 to TRBJ2-7, with TRBD2 matching 11 bases. The CDR3 extends over 18 amino acids. Losses at the gene ends were 0 bases for V and 0 bases for J; bases not matched to a gene: 7. CDR1 and CDR2 (germline): SGHAT, FQNNGV. The CDR3 nucleotides read TGTGCCAGCAGCTTAGATCTCTCTAGCGGGGGGCCCTCCTACGAGCAGTACTTC. This gives the protein CASSLDLSSGGPSYEQYF.

The chain is built from TRBV5-6 and TRBJ1-2; weak D call: TRBD1 (5 bases). The V gene lost 3 bases and the J gene lost 8 bases, with 17 bases spanning the gap. Germline V gene data show CDR1 as SGHDT and CDR2 as YYEEEE. The CDR3 totals 14 residues. CDR3 nucleotides: TGTGCCAGCAGCTCACGACCAAGGGACTCGGGCTACACCTTC. Its translation: CASSSRPRDSGYTF.

CDR3 amino acids: CASRQGTNYGYTF. The DNA of the CDR3 is TGTGCCAGCAGACAGGGAACTAACTATGGCTACACCTTC. This chain links TRBV27 with TRBJ1-2; a possible D gene is TRBD1 (6 bases). This CDR3 is 13 amino acids long. Germline V gives CDR1 MNHEY, CDR2 SMNVEV (reference sequence). The V end was cut by 6 bases, the J end by 0 bases, with 8 bases between.

The rearrangement links TRBV15 to TRBJ1-2; tentatively, D is TRBD1 (6 bases). V lost 1 base to trimming and J lost 1 base, with 10 bases between them. The length of the CDR3 is 15 residues. Germline loops: CDR1 LNHNV, CDR2 YYDKDF (reference sequence). CDR3 sequence: CATSRATGFNYGYTF. In nucleotides, the CDR3 is TGTGCCACCAGCAGAGCTACAGGGTTTAACTATGGCTACACCTTC.

CDR3 nucleotides: TGTGCCAGCTCCCCTACTCCCCTGCGGGGGGCGGACACCGGGGAGCTGTTTTTT. Translated: CASSPTPLRGADTGELFF. The V call is TRBV18, the J call TRBJ2-2; 8 bases are a match to TRBD2. V shed 6 bases, J shed 3 bases, and the junction held 15 bases outside the gene matches. Germline V gene sequence: CDR1 KGHSH, CDR2 LQKENI. The length of the CDR3 is 18 residues. Drawing the rest from reference TRBV18 and TRBJ2-2, the complete variable domain is NAGVMQNPRHLVRRRGQEARLRCSPMKGHSHVYWYRQLPEEGLKFMVYLQKENIIDESGMPKERFSAEFPKEGPSILRIQQVVRGDSAAYFCASSPTPLRGADTGELFFGEGSRLTVL.

The rearrangement links TRBV19 to TRBJ2-7; 7 nucleotides match TRBD1. V dropped 9 bases and J dropped 5; count of bases not matched to a gene: 10. The CDR3 loop spans 13 amino acids. Germline CDR1 is LNHDA and CDR2 is SQIVND (reference sequence). The CDR3, as DNA: TGTGCCAGCAGGACAGGCGGCGGTCACGAGCAGTACTTC. As protein: CASRTGGGHEQYF.

This clone was recorded a few times. The chain couples TRBV3-1 (or the pseudogene TRBV3-2) to TRBJ1-5; TRBD1 might be the D (5 bases). The V end lost 4 bases, the J end lost 4 bases, and 14 bases lay between the germline ends. Germline V gene sequence: CDR1 LGHDT, CDR2 YNNKEL (reference sequence). The CDR3 has 15 residues. The CDR3 loop reads CASSPQGIGNQPQHF. The CDR3, as DNA: TGTGCCAGCAGCCCCCAGGGAATTGGTAATCAGCCCCAGCATTTT.

J is TRBJ2-7 and V is TRBV5-1, with TRBD2 identical over 13 bases. The junction had 1 base not matched to a gene; V was cut back by 2 bases and J by 2 bases. Germline assignment: CDR1 SGHRS and CDR2 YFSETQ. The CDR3 spans 15 residues. CDR3 nucleotide sequence: TGCGCCAGCAGCTTTGGGACTAGCGGGGCCTACGAGCAGTACTTC. Protein sequence: CASSFGTSGAYEQYF. Full variable domain (remainder filled in from reference TRBV5-1 and TRBJ2-7): KAGVTQTPRYLIKTRGQQVTLSCSPISGHRSVSWYQQTPGQGLQFLFEYFSETQRNKGNFPGRFSGRQFSNSRSEMNVSTLELGDSALYLCASSFGTSGAYEQYFGPGTRLTVT.

The chain carries TRBV12-3 or TRBV12-4 and TRBJ2-7; 7 bases agree with TRBD1. V was clipped by 6 bases and J by 3 bases; unmatched bases: 2. CDR3 length: 12 residues. The chain's CDR3 is CASRRDSYEQYF. In nucleotides, the CDR3 is TGTGCCAGCAGAAGGGACAGCTACGAGCAGTACTTC.

The chain is built from TRBV5-6 and TRBJ2-5; D not certain. The V and J ends lost 3 bases and 3 bases respectively, with 3 bases between them. This CDR3 is 11 amino acids long. Germline V lookup: CDR1 SGHDT, CDR2 YYEEEE. CDR3 DNA sequence: TGTGCCAGCAGCTCCAAAGAGACCCAGTACTTC. Its translation: CASSSKETQYF. Full variable domain (missing parts from reference TRBV5-6 and TRBJ2-5): DAGVTQSPTHLIKTRGQQVTLRCSPKSGHDTVSWYQQALGQGPQFIFQYYEEEERQRGNFPDRFSGHQFPNYSSELNVNALLLGDSALYLCASSSKETQYFGPGTRLLVL.